The source of this TCR beta chain is a study of T cell responses to AZD1222 COVID-19 vaccine. Sequencing used immunoSEQ multiplex PCR; TCRdb keeps in-frame clones, though not all of them. The sample includes roughly 100,000 clones, 90% seen only once; the top ten take less than 6%. V was clipped by 4 bases and J by 6 bases, with 19 bases between them. The CDR3 spans 16 residues. Germline CDR1 reads SGHRS; CDR2 reads YFSETQ. The clonotype comes from an adult in good health. The sequencing here drew on peripheral blood, taken on day 0 of AZD1222 vaccination. The chain employs TRBV5-1 and TRBJ2-2; weak D call: TRBD1 (6 bases). Here the CDR3 DNA reads TGCGCCAGCAGCCAGTTAAGTAGGGGGATTGCCGGGGAGCTGTTTTTT. It translates to CASSQLSRGIAGELFF. Full variable domain (missing parts from reference TRBV5-1 and TRBJ2-2): KAGVTQTPRYLIKTRGQQVTLSCSPISGHRSVSWYQQTPGQGLQFLFEYFSETQRNKGNFPGRFSGRQFSNSRSEMNVSTLELGDSALYLCASSQLSRGIAGELFFGEGSRLTVL.